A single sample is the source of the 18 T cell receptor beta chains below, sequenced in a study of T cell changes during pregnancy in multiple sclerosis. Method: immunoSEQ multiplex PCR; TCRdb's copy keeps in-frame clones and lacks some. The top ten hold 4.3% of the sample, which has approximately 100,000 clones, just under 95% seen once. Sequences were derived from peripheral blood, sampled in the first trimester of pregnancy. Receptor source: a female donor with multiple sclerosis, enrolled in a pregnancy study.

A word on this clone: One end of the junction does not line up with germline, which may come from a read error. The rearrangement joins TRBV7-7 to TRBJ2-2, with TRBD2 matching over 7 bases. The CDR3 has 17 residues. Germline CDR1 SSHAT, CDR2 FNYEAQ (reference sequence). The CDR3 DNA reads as TGTGCTAGCAGCGTACACGGGGACTATATGAACACCGGGGAGCTGTTTTTT. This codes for CASSVHGDYMNTGELFF. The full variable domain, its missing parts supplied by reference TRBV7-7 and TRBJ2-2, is GAGVSQSPRYKVTKRGQDVTLRCDPISSHATLYWYQQALGQGPEFLTYFNYEAQPDKSGLPSDRFSAERPEGSISTLTIQRTEQRDSAMYRCASSVHGDYMNTGELFFGEGSRLTVL.

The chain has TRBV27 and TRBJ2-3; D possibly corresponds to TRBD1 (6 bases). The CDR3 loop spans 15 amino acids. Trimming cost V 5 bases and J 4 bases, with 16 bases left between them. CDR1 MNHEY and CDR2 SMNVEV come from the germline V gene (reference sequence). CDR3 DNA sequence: TGTGCCAGCAGTCCATACAGGGTGGTTGCAGATACGCAGTATTTT. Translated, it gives CASSPYRVVADTQYF.

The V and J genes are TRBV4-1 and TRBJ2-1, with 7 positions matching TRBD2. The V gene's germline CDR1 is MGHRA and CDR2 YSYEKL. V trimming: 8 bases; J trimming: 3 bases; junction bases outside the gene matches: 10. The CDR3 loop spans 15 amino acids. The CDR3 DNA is TGCGCCAGCCAGAGCAGCGGGGAGGTCTACAATGAGCAGTTCTTC. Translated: CASQSSGEVYNEQFF.

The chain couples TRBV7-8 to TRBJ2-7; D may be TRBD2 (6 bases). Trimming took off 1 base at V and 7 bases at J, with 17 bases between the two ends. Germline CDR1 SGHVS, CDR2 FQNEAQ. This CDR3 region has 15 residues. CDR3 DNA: TGTGCCAGCAGCTTAGTAAGCGGGTCCCAGGGTGAGCAGTACTTC. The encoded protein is CASSLVSGSQGEQYF.

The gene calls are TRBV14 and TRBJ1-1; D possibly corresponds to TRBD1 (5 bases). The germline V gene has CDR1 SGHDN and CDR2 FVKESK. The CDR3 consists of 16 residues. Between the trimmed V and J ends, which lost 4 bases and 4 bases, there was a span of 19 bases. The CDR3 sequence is CASSPLGLVGSTEAFF. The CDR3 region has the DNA TGTGCCAGCAGCCCCCTGGGGCTCGTAGGCTCCACTGAAGCTTTCTTT.

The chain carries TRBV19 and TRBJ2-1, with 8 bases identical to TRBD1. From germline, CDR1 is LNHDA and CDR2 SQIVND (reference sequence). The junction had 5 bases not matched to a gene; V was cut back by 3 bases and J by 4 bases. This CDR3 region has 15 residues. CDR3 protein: CASSIGTGPYNEQFF. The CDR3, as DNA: TGTGCCAGTAGTATTGGGACAGGACCTTACAATGAGCAGTTCTTC.

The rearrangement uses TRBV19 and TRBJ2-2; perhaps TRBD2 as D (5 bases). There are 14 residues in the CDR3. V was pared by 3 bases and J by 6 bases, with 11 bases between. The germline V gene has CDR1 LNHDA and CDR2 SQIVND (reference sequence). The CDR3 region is CASSMRALSGELFF. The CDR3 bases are TGTGCCAGTAGTATGCGGGCTCTCTCCGGGGAGCTGTTTTTT.

The CDR3 region has the DNA TGTGCCAGCAGCTTGATTGGGAGTAGGAATGGAAATGAGCAGTTCTTC. Its translation is CASSLIGSRNGNEQFF. V usage is TRBV5-6 and J usage is TRBJ2-1; D perhaps matches TRBD2 (5 bases). Per the germline V gene, CDR1 is SGHDT and CDR2 is YYEEEE. V lost 1 base to trimming and J lost 7 bases, with 18 bases between them. This CDR3 is built from 16 residues.

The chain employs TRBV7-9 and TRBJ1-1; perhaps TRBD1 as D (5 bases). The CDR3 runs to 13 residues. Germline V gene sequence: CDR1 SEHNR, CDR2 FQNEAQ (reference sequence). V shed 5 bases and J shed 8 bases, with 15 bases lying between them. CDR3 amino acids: CASSAGGLGEAFF. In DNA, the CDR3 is TGTGCCAGCAGCGCGGGGGGGTTGGGAGAAGCTTTCTTT.

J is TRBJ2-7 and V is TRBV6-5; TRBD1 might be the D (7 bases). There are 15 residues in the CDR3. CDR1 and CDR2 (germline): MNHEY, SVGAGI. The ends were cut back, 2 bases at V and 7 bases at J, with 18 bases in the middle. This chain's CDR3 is CASSYDHVQGREQYF. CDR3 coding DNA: TGTGCCAGCAGTTACGACCACGTACAGGGGAGGGAGCAGTACTTC.

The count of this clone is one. The CDR3 DNA is TGCAGCGCAACGCGGTATTCAGGGTCCGGAAACACCATATATTTT. Its translation: CSATRYSGSGNTIYF. The chain links TRBV29-1 to TRBJ1-3; maybe TRBD1 (5 bases). Germline V gives CDR1 SQVTM, CDR2 ANQGSEA. The V and J ends lost 7 bases and 4 bases respectively, with 20 bases between them. The CDR3 has 15 residues.

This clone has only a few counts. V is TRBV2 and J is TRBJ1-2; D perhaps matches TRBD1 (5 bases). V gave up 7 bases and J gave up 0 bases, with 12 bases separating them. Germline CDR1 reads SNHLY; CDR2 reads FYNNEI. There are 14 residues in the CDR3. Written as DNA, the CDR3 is TGTGCCAGCAAAAAGGACATATCTAACTATGGCTACACCTTC. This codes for CASKKDISNYGYTF.

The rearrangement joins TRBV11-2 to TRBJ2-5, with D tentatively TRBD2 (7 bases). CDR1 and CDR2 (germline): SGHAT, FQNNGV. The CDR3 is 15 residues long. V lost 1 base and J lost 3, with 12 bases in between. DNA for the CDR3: TGTGCCAGCAGCTTAGGAGGGGGGGTCGAAGAGACCCAGTACTTC. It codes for CASSLGGGVEETQYF.

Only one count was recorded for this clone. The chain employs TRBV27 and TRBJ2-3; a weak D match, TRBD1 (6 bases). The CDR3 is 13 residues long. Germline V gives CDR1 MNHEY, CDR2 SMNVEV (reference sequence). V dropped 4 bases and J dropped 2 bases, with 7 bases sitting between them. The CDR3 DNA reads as TGTGCCAGCAGTTGGGACATCACAGATACGCAGTATTTT. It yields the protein CASSWDITDTQYF.

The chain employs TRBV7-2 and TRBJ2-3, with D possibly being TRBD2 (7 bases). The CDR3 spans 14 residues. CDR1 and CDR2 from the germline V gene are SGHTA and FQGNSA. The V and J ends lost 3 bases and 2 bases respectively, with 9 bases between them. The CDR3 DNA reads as TGTGCCAGCAGCTTGGGGGGGCCCACAGATACGCAGTATTTT. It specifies CASSLGGPTDTQYF.

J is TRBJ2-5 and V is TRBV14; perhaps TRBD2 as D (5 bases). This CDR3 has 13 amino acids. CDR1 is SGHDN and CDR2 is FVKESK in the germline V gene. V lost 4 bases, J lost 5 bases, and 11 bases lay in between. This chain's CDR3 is CASSLTSPETQYF. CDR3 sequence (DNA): TGTGCCAGCAGCCTCACTAGTCCGGAGACCCAGTACTTC.

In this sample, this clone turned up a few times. The DNA of the CDR3 is TGTGCCAGCAGTGAGACAGGGGGCGGCTACACCTTC. Its translation: CASSETGGGYTF. The chain links TRBV2 to TRBJ1-2; 10 nucleotides agree with TRBD1. This CDR3 spans 12 amino acids. After removal of 3 bases from V and 8 bases from J, the junction contained 0 bases not matched to a gene. CDR1 is SNHLY, CDR2 FYNNEI, per germline.

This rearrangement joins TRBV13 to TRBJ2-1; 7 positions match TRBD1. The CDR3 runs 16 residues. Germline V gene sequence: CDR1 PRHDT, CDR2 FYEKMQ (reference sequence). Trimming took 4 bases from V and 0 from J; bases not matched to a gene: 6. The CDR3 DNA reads TGTGCCAGCAGCTCAACAAGGACAGGCTCCTACAATGAGCAGTTCTTC. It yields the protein CASSSTRTGSYNEQFF.